This TCR beta chain was identified during a study of control samples from healthy donors and cancer patients. Method: immunoSEQ multiplex PCR; TCRdb's copy keeps in-frame clones and lacks some. Of about 130,000 clones in the sample, around nine tenths are singletons; the top ten hold less than 7%. Germline V gives CDR1 SGHKS, CDR2 YYEKEE (reference sequence). CDR3 length: 14 residues. The germline V and J ends were trimmed by 2 bases and 4 bases, with 11 bases remaining between them. V usage is TRBV5-5 and J usage is TRBJ2-3; D call uncertain. The sequenced material came from blood. This clonotype originated in a young man in good health. Here the CDR3 reads CASSFLVAADTQYF. Written as DNA, the CDR3 is TGTGCCAGCAGCTTTCTCGTTGCGGCAGATACGCAGTATTTT.